The source of this T cell receptor (beta chain) is a study of monozygotic twins with inflammatory bowel disease. Overall study findings and caveats: IBD patients had lower TCRbeta diversity (inverse Simpson) than healthy co-twins.

Details on this clonotype: Its specificity is not known.

Researchers used approximately 3,800 ng of total RNA for each TCR library. Per sample, reverse transcription was split into eight reactions. TCRdb re-called the 5' RACE reads, yielding one record per CDR3 amino acid sequence without DNA. The data include 110,000 to 150,000 distinct CDR3 sequences; the top ten clones carry 1% to 1.5%. The sequencing input was blood. The sequence came from a human donor with ulcerative colitis or Crohn's disease, or a healthy co-twin of an affected twin (not recorded which).

The CDR3: CASSPAATGFGEKLFF. V gene TRBV12-3 or TRBV12-4 combines with J gene TRBJ1-4; TCRdb selects TRBD1, and the lack of DNA leaves this call unchecked. The CDR3 is made up of 16 amino acids.